This T cell receptor beta chain was captured in a study of shared T cell receptors in the human thymus. The table came from immunoSEQ multiplex PCR; TCRdb's copy has only in-frame clones and leaves some out. The data contain around 730,000 clones, 80% to 90% of them singletons. Trimming took off 5 bases at V and 3 bases at J, with 8 bases between the two ends. This CDR3 is built from 13 residues. Germline loops: CDR1 LNHDA, CDR2 SQIVND (reference sequence). This same sample was also taken into another study, of human thymus T cells. As reported in that work: The donor group consisted of healthy Finnish infants who were having corrective surgery for congenital heart defects. Thymus was obtained from resections taken during corrective heart surgery. Thymic and blood repertoires seemed to show skewed V and J gene use. Related research found strongly overlapping thymic repertoires in unrelated individuals.

This TCR came from a girl under three years old with a congenital heart defect. Sequenced sample: thymocytes. The V gene is TRBV19, the J gene TRBJ1-5; D gene unclear. This chain's CDR3 is CASSHRVNQPQHF. The DNA for the CDR3 is TGTGCCAGTAGTCACCGGGTCAATCAGCCCCAGCATTTT.